This T cell receptor (beta chain) was identified during a study of T cells in narcolepsy. Across the whole study: Donors had narcolepsy type 1 or type 2, or were healthy controls.

The V and J ends lost 4 bases and 2 bases respectively, with 12 bases between them. The CDR3 has 14 residues. CDR1 and CDR2 from the germline V gene are KGHSH and LQKENI. Findings of the study overall: Same-patient CSF and blood CD4+ T cell clonotypes included HCRT-specific and TRIB2-specific autoreactive ones.

Profiling relied on immunoSEQ multiplex PCR, and the TCRdb table lists in-frame clones only, not all of them. Of fewer than 40,000 clones in the sample, about nine tenths were seen once. For this clone: The antigen remains unidentified.

The chain has TRBV18 and TRBJ2-7; a possible D gene is TRBD2 (5 bases). This clonotype originated in a human donor with narcolepsy. The specimen was CD45RA- memory CD4+ T cells from PBMCs. CDR3 bases: TGTGCCAGCTCACTATCCTCGGGGACCTACGAGCAGTACTTC. Amino acid sequence: CASSLSSGTYEQYF. Supplemented by reference TRBV18 and TRBJ2-7, the full variable domain reads NAGVMQNPRHLVRRRGQEARLRCSPMKGHSHVYWYRQLPEEGLKFMVYLQKENIIDESGMPKERFSAEFPKEGPSILRIQQVVRGDSAAYFCASSLSSGTYEQYFGPGTRLTVT.